These 6 T cell receptor beta chains were all obtained from the same sample, sequenced in a study of CXCR3-negative and CXCR3-positive naive CD8 T cells. Each TRB cDNA library was prepared by 5' RACE (with UMI labels). Each CDR3 protein gets one entry in TCRdb, which reprocessed the 5' RACE reads and gives no DNA. The sample spans approximately 88,000 distinct CDR3 sequences; the ten largest clones claim approximately 1.7%. The sequencing input was naive CXCR3- CD8+ T cells from blood. Subset denoted: CD45RO-CCR7+CD27+CD95- naive CD8+ T cells lacking CXCR3 (TNR3-). The source of these receptors is a human donor in good health. Some clones in this sample may be carry-over from other donors' samples.

The chain links TRBV27 to TRBJ2-7; TCRdb's D call of TRBD2 is untestable without DNA. The length of the CDR3 is 14 residues. Germline V gene data show CDR1 as MNHEY and CDR2 as SMNVEV (reference sequence). The CDR3 protein is CAGSLSTGGSEQYF.

This clonotype is called medium-sized based on its frequency. The chain has TRBV20-1 and TRBJ2-5; TCRdb names TRBD2, which stays unverified in the absence of DNA. The CDR3 contains 19 residues. Per the germline V gene, CDR1 is DFQATT and CDR2 is SNEGSKA (reference sequence). CDR3 protein: CSARELHGLAGDPQETQYF.

V usage is TRBV20-1 and J usage is TRBJ1-2; TCRdb's D call, TRBD1, is unchecked because there is no DNA. Germline CDR1 and CDR2: DFQATT and SNEGSKA (reference sequence). The CDR3 totals 13 residues. CDR3 sequence: CSARRHRDYGYTF.

The chain joins TRBV9 to TRBJ1-2; TCRdb reports TRBD1, a call that lacks DNA to check it against. CDR3 length: 12 residues. Per the germline V gene, CDR1 is SGDLS and CDR2 is YYNGEE. The CDR3 region is CASGRTGYGYTF.

The rearrangement links TRBV14 to TRBJ1-1; the D call of TRBD1 rests on TCRdb alone, since no DNA is present to check it. The V gene's germline CDR1 is SGHDN and CDR2 FVKESK. CDR3 length: 19 amino acids. The CDR3 loop is CASSQERSDRTYMNTEAFF.

V is TRBV12-3 or TRBV12-4 and J is TRBJ1-1; TCRdb reports TRBD1, a call that lacks DNA to check it against. There are 14 residues in the CDR3. The CDR3 protein is CASTPLGSNTEAFF.